Listed below are T cell receptor beta chains from one sample, sequenced in a study of blood T cell repertoires in COVID-19. The protocol was immunoSEQ multiplex PCR, while the TCRdb copy is restricted to in-frame clones and leaves out a portion. Of about 24,000 clones in the sample, roughly nine tenths were seen once. The source material was peripheral blood. These TCRs come from a human donor in a cohort sampled during active COVID-19. Both conserved end residues are part of each CDR3. Each record gives: J gene, V gene, D gene, clone size, CDR3 DNA, CDR3 protein. A D gene is named only where the DNA matches it firmly. Clone size is stated in some rows and not others, as once, few, many or a class when expanded.

TRBJ2-1 TRBV24-1 TRBD2 NA TGTGCCACCAGTGCCCCTAGCGGGAGGGCCGGTAATGAGCAGTTCTTC CATSAPSGRAGNEQFF
TRBJ2-3 TRBV7-6 NA NA TGTGCCAGCAGCTTAGTGGGGAGGGATACGCAGTATTTT CASSLVGRDTQYF
TRBJ1-1 TRBV12-5 NA few TGTGCTAGTGGTATCGAGGGTGGGAAGTCTGGGGCTTTCTTT CASGIEGGKSGAFF
TRBJ1-2 TRBV24-1 NA NA TGTGCCACCAGTGATGCAGGGAAAAACTATGGCTACACCTTC CATSDAGKNYGYTF
TRBJ2-3 TRBV4-2 TRBD2 NA TGTGCCAGCAGCCAAGGGACTAGCGCGCGTCTTAGCACAGATACGCAGTATTTT CASSQGTSARLSTDTQYF
TRBJ2-1 TRBV4-2 NA NA TGTGCCAGCAGCCCACGAGGGCCTGGGTACAATGAGCAGTTCTTC CASSPRGPGYNEQFF
TRBJ2-5 TRBV5-4 TRBD2 NA TGTGCCAGCAGCATGGGTTTAGCGGGAGGCCAAGAGACCCAGTACTTC CASSMGLAGGQETQYF
TRBJ2-7 TRBV2 NA NA TGTGCCAGCAGTGACAGGATAGGCTCCTACGAGCAGTACTTC CASSDRIGSYEQYF
TRBJ2-5 TRBV18 TRBD2 NA TGTGCCAGCTCACCGCGGCTAGCGGGGGGCCAACAAGAGACCCAGTACTTC CASSPRLAGGQQETQYF
TRBJ1-5 TRBV10-3 NA NA TGTGCCATCAGTGAGTCTAACGTGGCGGGGTGGAAGCCCCAGCATTTT CAISESNVAGWKPQHF
TRBJ2-3 TRBV3-1/TRBV3-2 NA NA TGTGCCAGCAGCTTAGCTACAGATACGCAGTATTTT CASSLATDTQYF
TRBJ1-2 TRBV3-1/TRBV3-2 NA NA TGTGCCAGCAGCCCCCGTGAGGCTAACTATGGCTACACCTTC CASSPREANYGYTF
TRBJ2-1 TRBV7-2 TRBD2 once TGTGCCAGCAGCCCTCCTTGGGGGAGGGCCGGGAATGAGCAGTTCTTC CASSPPWGRAGNEQFF
TRBJ2-5 TRBV15 TRBD1 NA TGTGCCACCAGCAGAGGGGACAGGACTTTCGGAGAGACCCAGTACTTC CATSRGDRTFGETQYF
TRBJ2-5 TRBV5-4 TRBD2 NA TGTGCCAGCAGCTTGACTAGCGGGGGGGCGCAGACCCAGTACTTC CASSLTSGGAQTQYF
TRBJ2-1 TRBV3-1/TRBV3-2 NA NA TGTGCCAGCAGCCAAGTAAGAGCCAATGAGCAGTTCTTC CASSQVRANEQFF
TRBJ2-7 TRBV12-3/TRBV12-4 TRBD2 NA TGTGCCAGCACTCCCAGCGGGAGCAGCGAGCAGTACTTC CASTPSGSSEQYF
TRBJ1-2 TRBV4-2 NA NA TGTGCCAGCAGCCAAGATAGGGGGACACCGAACTATGGCTACACCTTC CASSQDRGTPNYGYTF